The clone carrying this T cell receptor (beta chain) came up a few times. The target antigen is unknown. TCRdb processed the reads anew with MiXCR; each CDR3 protein has one entry. The sample lists 750,000 to 950,000 distinct CDR3 sequences, almost 30% occurring once. The data were obtained in a study of T cell repertoires in cytomegalovirus infection. About the research overall: Use of recently identified HLA-C-restricted and well-studied HLA-B-restricted CMV epitopes was part of the study. Public TCR beta signatures provided an indication of both CMV infection and a matching HLA type.

Sequenced material: cultured CD8+ T cells from PBMCs, taken from culture after CMV antigen stimulation. This sequence was found in a human donor in good health (CMV status not recorded). Some clones in this sample may be carry-over from other donors' samples.

The CDR3 loop is CASILASEAFF. The CDR3 DNA sequence: TGTGCCAGCATCCTGGCCTCTGAAGCTTTCTTT. This chain links TRBV6-1 with TRBJ1-1; D is undetermined. Trimming stripped 7 bases from V and 6 bases from J, with 9 bases between. CDR1 is MNHNS, CDR2 SASEGT, per germline. This CDR3 region has 11 residues.